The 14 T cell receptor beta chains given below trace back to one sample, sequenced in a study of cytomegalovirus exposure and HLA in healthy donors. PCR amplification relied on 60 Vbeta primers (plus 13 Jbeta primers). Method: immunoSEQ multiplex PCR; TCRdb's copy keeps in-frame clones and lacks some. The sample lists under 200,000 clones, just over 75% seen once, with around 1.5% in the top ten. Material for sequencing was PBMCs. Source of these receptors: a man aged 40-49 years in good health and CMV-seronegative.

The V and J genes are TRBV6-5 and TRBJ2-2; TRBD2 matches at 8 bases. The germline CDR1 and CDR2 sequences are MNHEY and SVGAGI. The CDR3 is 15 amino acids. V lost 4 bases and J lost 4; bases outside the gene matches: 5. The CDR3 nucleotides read TGTGCCAGCAGTTCCCAACTAGCGGCCACCGGGGAGCTGTTTTTT. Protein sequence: CASSSQLAATGELFF.

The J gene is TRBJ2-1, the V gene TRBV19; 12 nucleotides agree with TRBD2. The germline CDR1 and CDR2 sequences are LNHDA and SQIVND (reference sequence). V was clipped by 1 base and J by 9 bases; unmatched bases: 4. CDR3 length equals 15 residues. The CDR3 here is CASSIGASGRGEQFF. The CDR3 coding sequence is TGTGCCAGTAGTATAGGGGCTAGCGGGAGGGGTGAGCAGTTCTTC.

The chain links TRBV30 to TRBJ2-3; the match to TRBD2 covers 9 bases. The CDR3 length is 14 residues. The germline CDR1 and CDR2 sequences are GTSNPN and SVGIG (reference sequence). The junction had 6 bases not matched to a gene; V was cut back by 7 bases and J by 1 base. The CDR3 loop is CALAGEGGTDTQYF. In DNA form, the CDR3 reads TGTGCCTTAGCGGGAGAAGGCGGCACAGATACGCAGTATTTT.

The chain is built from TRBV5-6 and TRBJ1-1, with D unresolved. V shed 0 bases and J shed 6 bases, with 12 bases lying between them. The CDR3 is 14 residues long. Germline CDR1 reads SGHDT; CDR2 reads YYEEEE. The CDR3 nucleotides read TGTGCCAGCAGCTTGGACCTAGGGAGCTCTGAAGCTTTCTTT. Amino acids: CASSLDLGSSEAFF.

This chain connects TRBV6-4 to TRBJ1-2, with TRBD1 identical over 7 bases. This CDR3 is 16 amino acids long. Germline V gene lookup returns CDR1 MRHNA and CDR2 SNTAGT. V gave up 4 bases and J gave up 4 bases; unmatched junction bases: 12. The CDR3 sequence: CASSGAEGAAPYGYTF. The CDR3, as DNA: TGTGCCAGCAGTGGAGCGGAGGGGGCTGCCCCCTATGGCTACACCTTC.

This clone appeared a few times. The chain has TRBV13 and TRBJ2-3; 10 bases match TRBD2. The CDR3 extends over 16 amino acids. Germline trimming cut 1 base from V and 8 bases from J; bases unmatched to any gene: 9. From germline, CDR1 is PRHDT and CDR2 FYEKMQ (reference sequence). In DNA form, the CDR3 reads TGTGCCAGCAGCTTAGTAGCGGGAGGCCCCCAAAGTACGCAGTATTTT. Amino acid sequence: CASSLVAGGPQSTQYF.

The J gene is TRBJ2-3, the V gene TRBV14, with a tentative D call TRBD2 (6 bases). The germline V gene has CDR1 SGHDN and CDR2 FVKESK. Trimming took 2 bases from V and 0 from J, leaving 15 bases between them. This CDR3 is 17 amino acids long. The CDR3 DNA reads TGTGCCAGCAGCCAATATCAGGGAGGAAGAAGCACAGATACGCAGTATTTT. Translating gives CASSQYQGGRSTDTQYF.

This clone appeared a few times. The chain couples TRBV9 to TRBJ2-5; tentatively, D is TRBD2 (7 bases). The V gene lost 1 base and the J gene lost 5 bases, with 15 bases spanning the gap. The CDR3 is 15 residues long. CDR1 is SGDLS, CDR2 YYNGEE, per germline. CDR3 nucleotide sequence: TGTGCCAGCAGCGTAAGGGGGGGCGCGGGTGAGACCCAGTACTTC. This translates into CASSVRGGAGETQYF.

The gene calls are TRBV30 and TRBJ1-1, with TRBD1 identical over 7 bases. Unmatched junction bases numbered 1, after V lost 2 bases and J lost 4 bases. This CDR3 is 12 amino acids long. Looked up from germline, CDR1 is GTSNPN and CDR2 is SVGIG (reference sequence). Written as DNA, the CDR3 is TGTGCCTGGAGTCCAGGGGGCACTGAAGCTTTCTTT. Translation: CAWSPGGTEAFF.

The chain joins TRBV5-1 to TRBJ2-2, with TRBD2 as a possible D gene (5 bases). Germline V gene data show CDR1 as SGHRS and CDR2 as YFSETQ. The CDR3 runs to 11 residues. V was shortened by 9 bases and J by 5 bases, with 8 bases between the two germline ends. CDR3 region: CATGETGELFF. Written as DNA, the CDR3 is TGCGCCACCGGGGAGACCGGGGAGCTGTTTTTT.

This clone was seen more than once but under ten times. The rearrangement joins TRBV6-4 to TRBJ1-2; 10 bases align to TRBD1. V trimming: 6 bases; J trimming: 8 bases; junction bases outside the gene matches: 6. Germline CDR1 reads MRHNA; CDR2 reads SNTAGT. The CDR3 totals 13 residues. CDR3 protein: CASSDRGPGGYTF. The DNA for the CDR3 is TGTGCCAGCAGCGACAGGGGGCCTGGAGGCTACACCTTC.

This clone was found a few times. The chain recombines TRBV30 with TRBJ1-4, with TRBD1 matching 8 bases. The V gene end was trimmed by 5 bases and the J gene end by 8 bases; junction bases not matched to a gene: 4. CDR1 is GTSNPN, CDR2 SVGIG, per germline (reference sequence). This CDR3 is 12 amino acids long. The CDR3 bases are TGTGCCTGGGGACAGGGCGCCGAAAAACTGTTTTTT. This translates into CAWGQGAEKLFF. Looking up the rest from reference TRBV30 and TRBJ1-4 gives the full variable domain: SQTIHQWPATLVQPVGSPLSLECTVEGTSNPNLYWYRQAAGRGLQLLFYSVGIGQISSEVPQNLSASRPQDRQFILSSKKLLLSDSGFYLCAWGQGAEKLFFGSGTQLSVL.

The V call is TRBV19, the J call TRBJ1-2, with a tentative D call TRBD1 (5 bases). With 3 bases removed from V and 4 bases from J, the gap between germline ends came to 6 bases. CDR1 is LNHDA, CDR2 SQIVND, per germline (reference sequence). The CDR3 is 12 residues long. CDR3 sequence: CASSMGGYGYTF. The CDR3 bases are TGTGCCAGTAGTATGGGGGGCTATGGCTACACCTTC.

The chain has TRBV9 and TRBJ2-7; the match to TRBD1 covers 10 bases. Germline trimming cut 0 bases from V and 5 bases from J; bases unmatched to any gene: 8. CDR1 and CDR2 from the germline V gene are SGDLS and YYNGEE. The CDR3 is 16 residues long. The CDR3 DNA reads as TGTGCCAGCAGCGTAGCTAAGGGACAGGGGAACCACGAGCAGTACGTC. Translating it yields CASSVAKGQGNHEQYV.